The next 21 T cell receptor beta chains were all read from a single sample in a study of beta chain features in type 1 diabetes (dated by TCRdb to 2016 to 2018). Library creation used the immunoSEQ multiplex PCR assay. The entire amount of isolated RNA was reverse transcribed using the High Capacity cDNA Reverse Transcription Kit, so the sequenced TCRB transcripts were expressed ones. The clones in this table, taken by TCRdb from immuneACCESS, are in-frame only. Not every clone is retained; where verified, under half of the shortfall comes from an unresolved V gene, and the cause of the rest is unknown. For this sample the table gives a few hundred thousand clones, of which approximately 15% were detected only once. The ten largest clones represent less than 0.02% of the sample. Study-level results and caveats: In all four CD4+ subsets, TCRB CDR3 length was moderately but significantly shorter in type 1 diabetes patients.

These receptors' antigens are unknown. Sequencing was carried out using naive CD4+ T cells from blood. The sample's cell subset or site label, in plain terms: true naive CD4+ T cells. The receptors derive from a man between 18 and 29 years old with type 1 diabetes.

This clone showed up just once. Additional DNA sequences in this sample encode the identical CDR3. The J gene is TRBJ1-2, the V gene TRBV6-5; 8 nucleotides match TRBD1. V lost 0 bases, J lost 2 bases, and 2 bases stayed unmatched. Germline V gene lookup returns CDR1 MNHEY and CDR2 SVGAGI. CDR3 length: 15 residues. The CDR3 DNA is TGTGCCAGCAGTTACTCTCGGACAGGGAACTATGGCTACACCTTC. Its protein product is CASSYSRTGNYGYTF.

This clone has a handful of counts. The genes are TRBV5-4 and TRBJ2-3; 12 bases are a match to TRBD2. The CDR3 sequence is 18 residues long. The V and J ends lost 3 bases and 2 bases, in that order; junction bases with no gene match: 10. Germline CDR1 is SGHNT and CDR2 is YYREEE (reference sequence). The CDR3 is CASSSAGTSGPLTDTQYF. DNA for the CDR3: TGTGCCAGCAGCTCGGCCGGGACTAGCGGGCCACTCACAGATACGCAGTATTTT.

In its sample, this clone was seen a few times. The chain recombines TRBV7-9 with TRBJ2-5; D remains unclear. The CDR3 covers 13 residues. Germline lookup yields CDR1 SEHNR and CDR2 FQNEAQ (reference sequence). V lost 1 base, J lost 2 bases, and 5 bases lay in between. CDR3 nucleotide sequence: TGTGCCAGCAGCTTAGATACTCAAGAGACCCAGTACTTC. It translates to CASSLDTQETQYF. The full variable domain, its missing parts supplied by reference TRBV7-9 and TRBJ2-5, is DTGVSQNPRHKITKRGQNVTFRCDPISEHNRLYWYRQTLGQGPEFLTYFQNEAQLEKSRLLSDRFSAERPKGSFSTLEIQRTEQGDSAMYLCASSLDTQETQYFGPGTRLLVL.

This clone was recorded a few times. This sequence joins TRBV7-2 and TRBJ2-1; 9 positions match TRBD2. Germline CDR1 SGHTA, CDR2 FQGNSA. V trimming: 5 bases; J trimming: 6 bases; junction bases outside the gene matches: 11. The CDR3 totals 16 residues. CDR3 loop: CASSGRTGLAVNEQFF. The CDR3 DNA sequence: TGTGCCAGCAGCGGCAGAACGGGACTAGCTGTCAATGAGCAGTTCTTC.

This chain joins TRBV5-1 and TRBJ2-1; TRBD2 agrees at 11 bases. J lost 4 bases, V lost 0 bases, and 3 bases had no gene match. Germline CDR1 SGHRS, CDR2 YFSETQ. This CDR3 is 16 amino acids long. The CDR3 here is CASSLAASGGYNEQFF. The CDR3 bases are TGCGCCAGCAGCTTGGCCGCTAGCGGGGGGTACAATGAGCAGTTCTTC. Combining the CDR3 with reference TRBV5-1 and TRBJ2-1 gives the whole variable domain KAGVTQTPRYLIKTRGQQVTLSCSPISGHRSVSWYQQTPGQGLQFLFEYFSETQRNKGNFPGRFSGRQFSNSRSEMNVSTLELGDSALYLCASSLAASGGYNEQFFGPGTRLTVL.

The chain combines TRBV4-3 with TRBJ2-3, with 8 bases that match TRBD2. The length of the CDR3 is 16 residues. From germline, CDR1 is LGHNA and CDR2 YSLEER. Trimming removed 0 bases from V and 6 bases from J; junction bases left unmatched: 8. CDR3 amino acids: CASSQDGTRGRDTQYF. Here the CDR3 DNA reads TGCGCCAGCAGCCAAGATGGGACTAGGGGCCGGGATACGCAGTATTTT.

This clone was detected a few times. CDR3 DNA sequence: TGTGCCTGGAGTGTAAATAGGGGGCAGCGAGACACTGAAGCTTTCTTT. It encodes CAWSVNRGQRDTEAFF. This rearrangement joins TRBV30 to TRBJ1-1, with 7 bases lining up with TRBD1. Looked up from germline, CDR1 is GTSNPN and CDR2 is SVGIG (reference sequence). V gave up 0 bases and J gave up 3 bases; unmatched junction bases: 10. There are 16 residues in the CDR3.

The chain recombines TRBV21-1 with TRBJ2-7; the DNA was not used to check the table's D call, TRBD1. TRBV21-1 is noted as a pseudogene. The CDR3 consists of 14 residues. The CDR3 sequence is CAGTGTVGSYEQYF. The CDR3 DNA follows: TGTGCCGGTACCGGGACAGTCGGATCCTACGAGCAGTACTTC.

This chain joins TRBV7-2 and TRBJ2-7; D might be TRBD2 (5 bases). Germline values: CDR1 SGHTA, CDR2 FQGNSA. V gave up 1 base and J gave up 6 bases, with 16 bases separating them. This CDR3 has 15 amino acids. As DNA, the CDR3 is TGTGCCAGCAGCTTAGTAGAGGGTGTGGCCACCGAGCAGTACTTC. Translated: CASSLVEGVATEQYF.

The gene calls are TRBV21-1 and TRBJ2-3; the table's D gene call, TRBD2, was not cross checked with the DNA. TRBV21-1 is an annotated pseudogene. The CDR3 runs to 13 residues. The CDR3 DNA reads TGTGCCAGATTAGCGGGAGGACCAGATACGCAGTATTTT. This translates into CARLAGGPDTQYF.

This clone came up a few times. The CDR3: CASSYRTSHTETQYF. CDR3 bases: TGTGCCAGCAGTTACCGGACTAGCCACACGGAGACCCAGTACTTC. The J gene is TRBJ2-5, the V gene TRBV6-5; 8 bases fit TRBD2. CDR1 and CDR2 from the germline V gene are MNHEY and SVGAGI. V dropped 2 bases and J dropped 5; count of bases not matched to a gene: 7. The CDR3 has 15 amino acids.

This clone has only a few counts. Other DNA sequences of this sample code for an identical CDR3. The chain couples TRBV7-2 to TRBJ2-3, with 9 bases matching TRBD2. Trimming cost V 3 bases and J 1 base; bases outside gene matches: 2. The CDR3 covers 15 residues. The V gene's germline CDR1 is SGHTA and CDR2 FQGNSA. Written as DNA, the CDR3 is TGTGCCAGCAGCTTTAGACTAGCGGGCACAGATACGCAGTATTTT. It codes for CASSFRLAGTDTQYF. Looking up the rest from reference TRBV7-2 and TRBJ2-3 gives the full variable domain: GAGVSQSPSNKVTEKGKDVELRCDPISGHTALYWYRQSLGQGLEFLIYFQGNSAPDKSGLPSDRFSAERTGGSVSTLTIQRTQQEDSAVYLCASSFRLAGTDTQYFGPGTRLTVL.

The chain uses TRBV28 and TRBJ2-3, with 14 bases matching TRBD2. V dropped 5 bases and J dropped 6; count of bases not matched to a gene: 4. From germline, CDR1 is MDHEN and CDR2 SYDVKM. This CDR3 contains 15 residues. CDR3 sequence (DNA): TGTGCCAGCAGTCCAAGGACTAGCGGGAGGGATACGCAGTATTTT. It specifies CASSPRTSGRDTQYF. Full variable domain (rest looked up from reference TRBV28 and TRBJ2-3): DVKVTQSSRYLVKRTGEKVFLECVQDMDHENMFWYRQDPGLGLRLIYFSYDVKMKEKGDIPEGYSVSREKKERFSLILESASTNQTSMYLCASSPRTSGRDTQYFGPGTRLTVL.

The V gene is TRBV2, the J gene TRBJ2-2; no clear D gene. V lost 4 bases, J lost 3 bases, and 3 bases lay in between. This CDR3 is built from 12 residues. CDR1 is SNHLY and CDR2 is FYNNEI in the germline V gene. This CDR3 reads CASSVDTGELFF. CDR3 nucleotides: TGTGCCAGCAGTGTAGACACCGGGGAGCTGTTTTTT.

This clone was picked up a small number of times. The chain carries TRBV30 and TRBJ1-5; unclear D gene. The germline CDR1 and CDR2 sequences are GTSNPN and SVGIG (reference sequence). The CDR3 contains 12 residues. With 2 bases removed from V and 9 bases from J, the gap between germline ends came to 11 bases. DNA of the CDR3: TGTGCCTGGAGTAGTCCCGCAGGGCCCCAGCATTTT. Translation: CAWSSPAGPQHF.

This sequence joins TRBV5-4 and TRBJ1-2; D is unresolved. The length of the CDR3 is 13 residues. V lost 6 bases and J 0 bases, leaving 9 bases between the germline ends. Germline V gene sequence: CDR1 SGHNT, CDR2 YYREEE (reference sequence). Written as DNA, the CDR3 is TGTGCCAGCATCAACAGCTCTAACTATGGCTACACCTTC. Translation gives CASINSSNYGYTF.

This clone was recorded a few times. The rearrangement uses TRBV4-3 and TRBJ1-2; D gene uncertain. Germline values: CDR1 LGHNA, CDR2 YSLEER. The CDR3 runs 13 residues. Trimming stripped 1 base from V and 8 bases from J, with 11 bases between. The CDR3 coding sequence is TGCGCCAGCAGCCAAGGGAGTAGAAGCGGCTACACCTTC. Protein: CASSQGSRSGYTF.

This clone was seen a few times. The chain carries TRBV6-6 and TRBJ2-6, with 7 bases matching TRBD2. V lost 6 bases, J lost 2 bases, and 4 bases stayed unmatched. The CDR3 is 15 residues long. Looked up from germline, CDR1 is MNHNY and CDR2 is SVGAGI (reference sequence). The CDR3 nucleotides read TGTGCCAGCAGCCAACGGGGGGCTGGGGCCAACGTCCTGACTTTC. Protein: CASSQRGAGANVLTF.

The chain carries TRBV28 and TRBJ2-1; TRBD2 matches 15 bases. The CDR3 consists of 17 residues. From germline, CDR1 is MDHEN and CDR2 SYDVKM. Germline trimming cut 3 bases from V and 8 bases from J; bases unmatched to any gene: 8. The CDR3 protein is CASSFAGLAGGRDEQFF. The CDR3 DNA reads as TGTGCCAGCAGTTTCGCCGGACTAGCGGGAGGGAGGGATGAGCAGTTCTTC.

This clone has more than one count but fewer than ten. V and J are TRBV10-3 and TRBJ2-7; 7 positions agree with TRBD2. Germline V gives CDR1 ENHRY, CDR2 SYGVKD. This CDR3 has 14 residues. V trimming: 2 bases; J trimming: 3 bases; junction bases outside the gene matches: 4. DNA for the CDR3: TGTGCCATCAGTGAGCGGGAGGAGGGCTACGAGCAGTACTTC. Residues: CAISEREEGYEQYF.

This chain links TRBV28 with TRBJ2-7; D perhaps matches TRBD2 (6 bases). With 7 bases removed from V and 0 bases from J, the gap between germline ends came to 13 bases. The germline V gene has CDR1 MDHEN and CDR2 SYDVKM. The CDR3 runs to 14 residues. CDR3 coding DNA: TGTGCCAGCACCGATGGAGGGAGCTCCTACGAGCAGTACTTC. As protein: CASTDGGSSYEQYF.